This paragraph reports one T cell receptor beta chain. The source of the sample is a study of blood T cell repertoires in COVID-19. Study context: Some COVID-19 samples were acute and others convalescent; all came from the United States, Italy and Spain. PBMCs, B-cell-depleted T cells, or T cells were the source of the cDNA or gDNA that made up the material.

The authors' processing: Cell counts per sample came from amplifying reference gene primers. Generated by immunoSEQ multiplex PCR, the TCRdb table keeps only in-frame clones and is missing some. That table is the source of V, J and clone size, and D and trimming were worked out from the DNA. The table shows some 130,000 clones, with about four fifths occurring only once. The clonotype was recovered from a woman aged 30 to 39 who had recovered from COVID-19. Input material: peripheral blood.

The CDR3 sequence is CASSLAGGLNSYEQYF. CDR3 in DNA: TGTGCCAGCAGCTTGGCCGGCGGACTAAACTCCTACGAGCAGTACTTC. The V and J genes are TRBV5-6 and TRBJ2-7; maybe TRBD2 (6 bases). With 0 bases removed from V and 0 bases from J, the gap between germline ends came to 13 bases. The CDR3 is made up of 16 amino acids. CDR1 is SGHDT, CDR2 YYEEEE, per germline.